The clone carrying this T cell receptor beta chain was seen a single time. The sample comes from a study of blood T cell repertoires in COVID-19. Study information: COVID-19 samples collected from the United States, Italy and Spain covered acute and convalescent phases. The cDNA or gDNA used as material had been derived from T cells, B-cell-depleted T cells, or PBMCs.

Seattle patients were enrolled while actively infected and followed longitudinally. Per the authors' pipeline: The assay estimated nucleated cells by amplifying reference gene primers. Assay used: immunoSEQ multiplex PCR; TCRdb lists only in-frame clones, some missing. V, J and clone size are those of that table, while D and trimming were read from the DNA. The profile shows around 210,000 clones, around four fifths of them singletons. Sequencing was carried out using peripheral blood. The clonotype comes from a man in his sixties with COVID-19, enrolled during active disease.

The CDR3 sequence: CASSPRAGAHSGNTIYF. CDR3 coding DNA: TGTGCCAGCAGCCCCCGGGCAGGGGCCCACTCTGGAAACACCATATATTTT. J is TRBJ1-3 and V is TRBV9, with D perhaps matching TRBD1 (6 bases). Germline V gives CDR1 SGDLS, CDR2 YYNGEE. Deletions cut 4 bases from V and 0 bases from J, with 17 bases between. This CDR3 is 17 amino acids long.